The next 2 T cell receptor beta chains were all read from a single sample in a study of blood T cell repertoires in COVID-19. Assay used: immunoSEQ multiplex PCR; TCRdb lists only in-frame clones, some missing. The data show about 240,000 clones, with about nine tenths seen just once and 7.2% held by the top ten. Sequenced sample: peripheral blood. All receptors come from a man in his sixties who had recovered from COVID-19.

V gene TRBV5-1 combines with J gene TRBJ1-1; the match to TRBD1 covers 7 bases. Unmatched junction bases numbered 21, after V lost 8 bases and J lost 8 bases. CDR1 and CDR2 (germline): SGHRS, YFSETQ. The CDR3 spans 16 residues. The CDR3 coding sequence is TGCGCCAGTCGAGAAACCCCTCGCAGGGGGGCCGAGGAAGCTTTCTTT. Protein: CASRETPRRGAEEAFF.

This clone was seen just once. The genes are TRBV24-1 and TRBJ2-3; 9 bases line up with TRBD1. V lost 3 bases, J lost 10 bases, and 10 bases stayed unmatched. The CDR3 extends over 15 amino acids. Germline V CDR1 and CDR2: KGHDR, SFDVKD. The CDR3 nucleotides are TGTGCCACCAGTGATCCCGGGACAGGGTTGAGTGCGCAGTATTTT. It specifies CATSDPGTGLSAQYF.